This TCR beta chain was recovered during a study of cytomegalovirus exposure and HLA in healthy donors. The germline CDR1 and CDR2 sequences are SSHAT and FNYEAQ (reference sequence). This CDR3 has 15 residues. Findings and limits, study-wide: An Asian-associated ancestry cluster reportedly showed fewer N-insertions than the approximately 670-donor mean in a later analysis. Prior analysis indicated that the majority of TCR beta V segments exhibited productivity approximately 87% or approximately 30% of the time. The study designated 150 to 200 TCR beta chains cytomegalovirus-associated.

About this clone: What it binds is unknown. A read error may produce the germline difference seen at one junction end.

Vbeta (60) and Jbeta (13) primers were used in the PCR. Produced via immunoSEQ multiplex PCR; TCRdb's table is partial and in-frame only. The table lists roughly 150,000 clones, around 84% of them singletons. Specimen: PBMCs. V is TRBV7-7 and J is TRBJ2-5, with a tentative D call TRBD1 (6 bases). The TCR comes from a man aged 25 to 45 in good health and CMV-seropositive. The CDR3 protein is CASSSSRDNQETQYF. CDR3 bases: TGTGCTAGCAGCTCCTCTCGGGACAACCAAGAGACCCAGTACTTC.